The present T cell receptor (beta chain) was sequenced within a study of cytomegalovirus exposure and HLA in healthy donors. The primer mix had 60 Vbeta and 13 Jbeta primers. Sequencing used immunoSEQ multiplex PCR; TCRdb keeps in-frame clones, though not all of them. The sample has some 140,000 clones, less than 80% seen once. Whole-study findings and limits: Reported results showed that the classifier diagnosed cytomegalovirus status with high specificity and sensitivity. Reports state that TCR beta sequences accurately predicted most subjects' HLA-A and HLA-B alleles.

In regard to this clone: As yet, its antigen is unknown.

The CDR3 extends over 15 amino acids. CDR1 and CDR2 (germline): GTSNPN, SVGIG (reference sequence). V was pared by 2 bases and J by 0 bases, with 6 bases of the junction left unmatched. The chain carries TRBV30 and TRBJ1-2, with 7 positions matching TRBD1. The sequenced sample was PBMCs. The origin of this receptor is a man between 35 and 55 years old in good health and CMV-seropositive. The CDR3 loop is CAWSSWDSPNYGYTF. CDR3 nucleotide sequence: TGTGCCTGGAGTTCCTGGGACAGCCCTAACTATGGCTACACCTTC.